The 31 T cell receptor beta chains given below trace back to one sample, sequenced in a study of brain T cells in children with intractable seizures. Indicated time point: blood from clinic visit 5 months post-surgery; TSC patient then seizure free. Profiled with immunoSEQ multiplex PCR; TCRdb holds only in-frame clones, not every one. The sample includes around 340,000 clones, 85% to 95% of them seen just once. This material consisted of peripheral blood, taken more than 4 months after surgery. The receptors come from a boy in the first two years of life with tuberous sclerosis and intractable seizures.

The chain carries TRBV6-4 and TRBJ2-2; a possible D gene is TRBD2 (5 bases). The germline V and J ends were trimmed by 8 bases and 5 bases, with 15 bases remaining between them. Germline V CDR1 and CDR2: MRHNA, SNTAGT. The CDR3 is 14 residues long. The CDR3 DNA is TGTGCCAGCGAGAACAAAGGCGGGACCGGGGAGCTGTTTTTT. Amino acid sequence: CASENKGGTGELFF.

The V call is TRBV5-4, the J call TRBJ1-1; D is undetermined. CDR1 and CDR2 from the germline V gene are SGHNT and YYREEE (reference sequence). The CDR3 length is 12 residues. The V end lost 4 bases, the J end lost 5 bases, and 9 bases lay between the germline ends. Written as DNA, the CDR3 is TGTGCCAGCAGCCAAATGGGTACTGAAGCTTTCTTT. Encoded protein: CASSQMGTEAFF.

The chain links TRBV24-1 to TRBJ2-1; the D gene is possibly TRBD1 (5 bases). The CDR3 runs to 17 residues. The V end lost 6 bases, the J end lost 2 bases, and 19 bases lay between the germline ends. Per germline, CDR1 KGHDR and CDR2 SFDVKD. This chain's CDR3 is CATSPQQVQGAYNEQFF. DNA for the CDR3: TGTGCCACCAGTCCACAACAGGTCCAAGGTGCCTACAATGAGCAGTTCTTC.

This clone was observed a single time. The chain links TRBV5-1 to TRBJ1-3; no firm D call. V dropped 5 bases and J dropped 0 bases, with 9 bases sitting between them. From germline, CDR1 is SGHRS and CDR2 YFSETQ. CDR3 length: 14 residues. The CDR3 DNA reads as TGCGCCAGCAGAGAGTTATCCTCTGGAAACACCATATATTTT. This encodes CASRELSSGNTIYF.

J is TRBJ1-2 and V is TRBV7-9, with a possible D match to TRBD1 (5 bases). The CDR3 length is 15 residues. Germline values: CDR1 SEHNR, CDR2 FQNEAQ (reference sequence). The V gene lost 2 bases and the J gene lost 4 bases, with 14 bases spanning the gap. The CDR3 DNA is TGTGCCAGCAGCTTAAGTAAGGGGCTCGGCTATGGCTACACCTTC. Its protein is CASSLSKGLGYGYTF.

The genes are TRBV30 and TRBJ2-7; the match to TRBD1 covers 11 bases. The CDR3 has 15 residues. CDR1 is GTSNPN and CDR2 is SVGIG in the germline V gene (reference sequence). CDR3 protein: CAGGQGVPPFYEQYF. In nucleotides, the CDR3 is TGTGCTGGGGGACAGGGGGTCCCGCCATTCTACGAGCAGTACTTC.

The rearrangement uses TRBV18 and TRBJ2-1; no firm D call. The V and J ends lost 2 bases and 0 bases respectively, with 8 bases between them. The CDR3 length is 15 residues. Germline V gives CDR1 KGHSH, CDR2 LQKENI. The CDR3 spells CASSPMATSYNEQFF. CDR3 nucleotide sequence: TGTGCCAGCTCACCAATGGCGACCTCCTACAATGAGCAGTTCTTC.

The chain combines TRBV19 with TRBJ2-1, with no clear D. V gave up 5 bases and J gave up 0 bases, with 5 bases separating them. Germline V gene data show CDR1 as LNHDA and CDR2 as SQIVND (reference sequence). The CDR3 loop spans 13 amino acids. This CDR3 is CASSGDSYNEQFF. The CDR3 DNA reads TGTGCCAGTAGTGGGGACTCCTACAATGAGCAGTTCTTC.

The V and J genes are TRBV28 and TRBJ2-1; the D gene is possibly TRBD2 (6 bases). V lost 1 base, J lost 4 bases, and 20 bases lay in between. Per the germline V gene, CDR1 is MDHEN and CDR2 is SYDVKM. CDR3 length: 18 residues. CDR3 residues: CASSLYPRLAATYNEQFF. CDR3 in DNA: TGTGCCAGCAGTTTATACCCCCGGTTAGCGGCGACTTACAATGAGCAGTTCTTC.

The chain joins TRBV7-3 to TRBJ1-1; D possibly corresponds to TRBD1 (5 bases). This CDR3 contains 16 residues. The germline CDR1 and CDR2 sequences are SGHTA and FQGTGA. V was shortened by 0 bases and J by 2 bases, with 13 bases between the two germline ends. In DNA, the CDR3 is TGTGCCAGCAGCTTAACTCACCGGGGGGGTAACACTGAAGCTTTCTTT. Protein: CASSLTHRGGNTEAFF.

The rearrangement uses TRBV7-2 and TRBJ2-1, with a weak D call TRBD2 (6 bases). Trimming removed 5 bases from V and 8 bases from J, with 10 bases in between. This CDR3 has 12 residues. Germline V CDR1 and CDR2: SGHTA, FQGNSA. CDR3 in DNA: TGTGCCAGCAGCCGGGAGTACGATGAGCAGTTCTTC. Protein product: CASSREYDEQFF.

V gene TRBV12-3 or TRBV12-4 combines with J gene TRBJ2-1; D might be TRBD2 (6 bases). The CDR3 has 13 amino acids. Trimming left V 10 bases short and J 9 bases short, with 19 bases between. CDR3: CATAMWGESEQFF. The CDR3 DNA sequence: TGTGCCACCGCTATGTGGGGGGAGAGTGAGCAGTTCTTC.

This clone was recorded once. This chain connects TRBV4-1 to TRBJ2-5; 7 positions agree with TRBD2. This CDR3 is built from 16 residues. The V segment lost 0 bases and the J segment 5 bases; nucleotides outside the gene matches: 9. Germline V gene lookup returns CDR1 MGHRA and CDR2 YSYEKL. CDR3 sequence reads: CASSQDLASGWETQYF. The CDR3 coding sequence is TGCGCCAGCAGCCAAGATCTCGCTAGCGGATGGGAGACCCAGTACTTC.

The chain recombines TRBV4-2 with TRBJ2-7; 7 bases line up with TRBD2. Germline V gene data show CDR1 as LGHNA and CDR2 as YNFKEQ. Trimming at V came to 1 base and at J to 4 bases, leaving 10 bases not matched to a gene. This CDR3 has 16 residues. The chain's CDR3 is CASSQGSSGGSYEQYF. The CDR3 DNA follows: TGTGCCAGCAGCCAAGGTTCGTCTGGCGGGAGTTACGAGCAGTACTTC.

This rearrangement joins TRBV11-2 to TRBJ1-3; D is unclear. Germline CDR1 and CDR2: SGHAT and FQNNGV. The CDR3 spans 15 residues. V shed 1 base and J shed 0 bases, with 7 bases lying between them. DNA for the CDR3: TGTGCCAGCAGCTTAGCCGAGTCCTCTGGAAACACCATATATTTT. Residues: CASSLAESSGNTIYF. The full variable domain, with the rest looked up from reference TRBV11-2 and TRBJ1-3, is EAGVAQSPRYKIIEKRQSVAFWCNPISGHATLYWYQQILGQGPKLLIQFQNNGVVDDSQLPKDRFSAERLKGVDSTLKIQPAKLEDSAVYLCASSLAESSGNTIYFGEGSWLTVV.

The genes are TRBV12-5 and TRBJ2-1; 8 bases match TRBD1. Looked up from germline, CDR1 is LGHNT and CDR2 is FRNRAP. The CDR3 is 16 amino acids. V shed 1 base and J 3 bases; nucleotides not matched to a gene: 5. CDR3 nucleotides: TGTGCTAGTGGTTTGGGGCCCGGGACAGGCTACAATGAGCAGTTCTTC. As protein: CASGLGPGTGYNEQFF.

V is TRBV7-2 and J is TRBJ2-7; no definite D call. Germline CDR1 is SGHTA and CDR2 is FQGNSA. This CDR3 spans 15 amino acids. Trimming took off 3 bases at V and 0 bases at J, with 12 bases between the two ends. CDR3 residues: CASSFLVLSSYEQYF. The CDR3 DNA reads TGTGCCAGCAGCTTTCTAGTTCTTAGCTCCTACGAGCAGTACTTC.

This rearrangement joins TRBV27 to TRBJ2-1, with D perhaps matching TRBD2 (5 bases). V gave up 6 bases and J gave up 4 bases, with 10 bases separating them. This CDR3 region has 13 residues. Per germline, CDR1 MNHEY and CDR2 SMNVEV (reference sequence). The DNA of the CDR3 is TGTGCCAGCAGCATAACTAGTTACAATGAGCAGTTCTTC. Its protein is CASSITSYNEQFF.

This clone was counted a few times. The chain employs TRBV12-5 and TRBJ1-5; perhaps TRBD1 as D (6 bases). V lost 4 bases to trimming and J lost 7 bases, with 14 bases between them. The CDR3 runs to 14 residues. CDR1 is LGHNT, CDR2 FRNRAP, per germline. The CDR3 nucleotides are TGTGCTAGTGGTTCCGGCGGGGGCGGACAGCCCCAGCATTTT. As protein: CASGSGGGGQPQHF.

The chain carries TRBV9 and TRBJ2-4; D possibly matches TRBD1 or TRBD2 (5 bases each). The germline gives CDR1 SGDLS, CDR2 YYNGEE. The length of the CDR3 is 14 residues. V lost 6 bases and J 0 bases, leaving 10 bases between the germline ends. This chain's CDR3 is CASNQGTAKNIQYF. Written as DNA, the CDR3 is TGTGCCAGCAACCAAGGGACAGCCAAAAACATTCAGTACTTC.

The chain carries TRBV2 and TRBJ2-5, with a weak D call TRBD2 (6 bases). This CDR3 is 13 amino acids long. The V gene lost 6 bases and the J gene lost 5 bases, with 13 bases spanning the gap. Germline loops: CDR1 SNHLY, CDR2 FYNNEI. The CDR3 is CASSQTRGETQYF. In DNA form, the CDR3 reads TGTGCCAGCAGCCAGACACGGGGGGAGACCCAGTACTTC.

About this clone: The sample holds other DNA sequences that translate to the same CDR3. The rearrangement links TRBV5-1 to TRBJ1-1; D gene uncertain. V gave up 0 bases and J gave up 1 base, with 4 bases separating them. The germline CDR1 and CDR2 sequences are SGHRS and YFSETQ. This CDR3 is built from 13 residues. Written as DNA, the CDR3 is TGCGCCAGCAGCTTGGCTTGGAACACTGAAGCTTTCTTT. Translating gives CASSLAWNTEAFF.

The V call is TRBV4-2, the J call TRBJ2-3; D might be TRBD1 (5 bases). The germline CDR1 and CDR2 sequences are LGHNA and YNFKEQ. V lost 4 bases and J lost 0, with 17 bases in between. The CDR3 runs to 17 residues. The DNA for the CDR3 is TGTGCCAGCAGCCCTCTCAGGGAAGGAGTTAGCACAGATACGCAGTATTTT. Translating it yields CASSPLREGVSTDTQYF.

This clone was detected a few times. The V and J genes are TRBV7-9 and TRBJ1-6; 8 bases are a match to TRBD1. V trimming: 1 base; J trimming: 13 bases; junction bases outside the gene matches: 9. CDR3 length: 15 residues. CDR1 is SEHNR and CDR2 is FQNEAQ in the germline V gene (reference sequence). CDR3 in DNA: TGTGCCAGCAGCTTAGGGAGTCCAGGGGGCAATCCCCTCCACTTT. The encoded protein is CASSLGSPGGNPLHF.

This clone has only one observation. CDR3 sequence: CASSLTGGATNEKLFF. In DNA form, the CDR3 reads TGTGCCAGCAGTTTGACAGGGGGCGCAACTAATGAAAAACTGTTTTTT. The J gene is TRBJ1-4, the V gene TRBV27; the match to TRBD1 covers 10 bases. This CDR3 has 16 residues. The germline gives CDR1 MNHEY, CDR2 SMNVEV (reference sequence). The V segment lost 3 bases and the J segment 0 bases; nucleotides outside the gene matches: 1.

The chain uses TRBV19 and TRBJ1-2, with a possible D match to TRBD1 (6 bases). Trimming shortened V by 5 bases and J by 3 bases, and 10 bases separated the two germline ends. In germline, CDR1 is LNHDA, CDR2 SQIVND (reference sequence). This CDR3 has 13 amino acids. The CDR3: CASSRTVDYGYTF. In DNA, the CDR3 is TGTGCCAGTAGTCGGACAGTCGACTATGGCTACACCTTC.

The chain has TRBV7-9 and TRBJ2-5, with D unclear. Germline-derived CDR1 and CDR2 are SEHNR and FQNEAQ (reference sequence). CDR3 length: 14 residues. Between the trimmed V and J ends, which lost 5 bases and 4 bases, there was a span of 14 bases. In DNA, the CDR3 is TGTGCCAGCAGCGATTATGGGGTTTCAGAGACCCAGTACTTC. This codes for CASSDYGVSETQYF.

This sequence joins TRBV6-1 and TRBJ1-2, with TRBD1 matching over 8 bases. Germline V gives CDR1 MNHNS, CDR2 SASEGT. This CDR3 region has 14 residues. Trimming took 0 bases from V and 8 from J; bases not matched to a gene: 5. The CDR3 is CASSEAPGGLGYTF. The CDR3 nucleotides are TGTGCCAGCAGTGAAGCACCAGGGGGCTTGGGCTACACCTTC.

The chain has TRBV24-1 and TRBJ2-2; tentative D call: TRBD2 (5 bases). CDR1 and CDR2 from the germline V gene are KGHDR and SFDVKD. Trimming took 3 bases from V and 8 from J, leaving 15 bases between them. The CDR3 is 15 residues long. The CDR3 spells CATSDTRAEKGELFF. CDR3 coding DNA: TGTGCCACCAGTGATACCAGAGCGGAGAAAGGGGAGCTGTTTTTT.

The chain carries TRBV27 and TRBJ2-2; 7 nucleotides agree with TRBD1. Trimming at V came to 1 base and at J to 7 bases, leaving 12 bases not matched to a gene. The CDR3 has 17 amino acids. Germline V gene data show CDR1 as MNHEY and CDR2 as SMNVEV (reference sequence). This chain's CDR3 is CASSLFPDREGGGELFF. The DNA for the CDR3 is TGTGCCAGCAGTTTATTCCCCGACAGGGAAGGTGGCGGGGAGCTGTTTTTT.

In its sample, this clone was seen a few times. The rearrangement links TRBV7-6 to TRBJ1-2; no clear D. Per the germline V gene, CDR1 is SGHVS and CDR2 is FNYEAQ. The CDR3 is 14 amino acids. V was trimmed by 1 base and J by 4 bases, leaving 10 bases between them. CDR3 protein: CASSLEVESYGYTF. The CDR3 DNA reads as TGTGCCAGCAGCTTAGAGGTGGAGTCCTATGGCTACACCTTC.